The following is a TCR beta chain sequence with its context. What it recognizes is unknown. Unexposed donor CD4+ T cells date from about 2011-2018, before the COVID-19 pandemic. CD4+ T cells were isolated from the cells after less than 13 days of culture. Testing used SARS-CoV-2 S/N and four cold-coronavirus spikes on unexposed-donor CD4+ T cells, cells permitting. Each well had about 2.1 million PBMCs in 5% human AB serum with IL-2. On days 3 and 7, cultures got half fresh IL-2 medium. This entry comes from a study of CD4 T cells in relation to SARS-CoV-2 and coronaviruses. Study-wide points: The cross-reactivity analysis covered only spike protein, not other viral proteins.

V was pared by 7 bases and J by 4 bases, with 15 bases between. The CDR3 contains 14 residues. Germline assignment: CDR1 SGDLS and CDR2 YYNGEE. Only in-frame clones appear in the TCRdb table, and some are missing; sequencing was by immunoSEQ multiplex PCR. The top ten hold about 15% of the sample, which has 20,000 to 25,000 clones, under 85% seen once. Sequenced sample: CD4+ T cells from PBMCs, cultured in vitro. The sequence was collected from a human donor in good health. The gene calls are TRBV9 and TRBJ2-1; D unclear. Here the CDR3 reads CASAPRRAYNEQFF. In nucleotides, the CDR3 is TGTGCCAGCGCCCCCCGGCGAGCTTACAATGAGCAGTTCTTC.